This T cell receptor (beta chain) was retrieved from a study of Ad26.COV2.S vaccination and SARS-CoV-2 variants. Described treatment: roughly 20 received Ad26.COV2.S at low or high dose, single or two shots; about 5 received placebo; per-sample allocation not given. The study sampled participants on day 63 after the first vaccine or placebo injection. The germline V gene has CDR1 SGHVS and CDR2 FQNEAQ. The CDR3 extends over 14 amino acids. Trimming shortened V by 5 bases and J by 6 bases, and 14 bases separated the two germline ends. The study's findings and limits: Breadth and depth estimates from TCRs may understate total T cell responses.

The data were produced by immunoSEQ multiplex PCR, yet TCRdb's version contains in-frame clones alone and is incomplete. The table shows 400,000 to 450,000 clones, with about nine tenths occurring only once. Worth noting for this clone: Its antigen is still unknown.

This TCR came from a person between 18 and 65 years old who received the Ad26.COV2.S COVID-19 vaccine or a placebo. V usage is TRBV7-8 and J usage is TRBJ2-1; D unresolved. The sample in question was peripheral blood, obtained in a trial of Ad26.COV2.S vaccine versus placebo. DNA for the CDR3: TGTGCCAGCAGCCCCACAGCCGACGGCAATGAGCAGTTCTTC. Translated: CASSPTADGNEQFF.